The sequence of this T cell receptor beta chain was determined in a study of cytomegalovirus exposure and HLA in healthy donors (TCRdb year 2017). General notes on the study: A later analysis indicated that the roughly 130 validation repertoires were generated on the platform also employed for the 600 to 750 repertoires of the first cohort. Besides the first cohort of more than 650 subjects, a separate validation cohort made up of some 110 different subjects was used. The study aimed to test whether signatures of past pathogen exposure could be identified by cataloging public T cell receptors. To predict cytomegalovirus infection status, the study combined high-throughput TCR immunosequencing, statistical association of individual TCRs with disease status, and machine learning. General conclusions and limits of the study: Subsequent analysis determined that TCRs grouped into clusters in the first cohort also showed a tendency toward co-occurrence across the 120 or so validation repertoires, and approximately 93% of cluster scores exceeded 0. In vitro tests confirmed that a few of the cytomegalovirus-associated TCR beta chains recognize cytomegalovirus antigens. The study gave a list of 150 to 200 TCR beta chains associated with cytomegalovirus. All 120 or so repertoires were used to score co-occurrence in the validation cohort in a later analysis, because that analysis had no HLA typing for the cohort. The classifier was reported to diagnose cytomegalovirus status with high specificity and sensitivity in both the original cohort and the validation cohort. Most TCR sequences were observed very rarely across donors, whereas some public TCRs were present in many individuals. According to the authors, the approach could potentially be generalized to other disease states and immunological phenotypes.

As regards this clone: The target of this receptor is not known. Base-call qualities are not available, and no considerably larger clone is one nucleotide away.

Library construction relied on the immunoSEQ multiplex PCR assay. The original methods were these. To diagnose cytomegalovirus status from the catalog of TCR beta chain sequences, a statistical classification framework was built. This immuneACCESS table, as held by TCRdb, lists in-frame sequences with V and J called but not all clones. Of the missing ones, under half trace to an unresolved V gene in checked studies; the others have no known cause. V, J and clone size are those of that table, while D and trimming were read from the DNA. This sample has 130,000 or so clones in its table, and 89% of those were observed once. The ten largest clones capture about 3% of the sample. Taken from the germline V gene, the CDR1 and CDR2 loops are SGHTA and FQGNSA. The V end gives up 10 bases and the J end 5 bases, leaving 10 bases in the junction not matched to a gene. From cysteine to phenylalanine, the CDR3 is 13 amino acids long. Only the CDR3 DNA is retained, 39 bases long and in frame from the first base.

The donors were included in the validation cohort of 130 or so subjects, a group kept apart from the approximately 700-subject first cohort. This receptor was identified in a man aged 25 to 40 in good health and CMV-seronegative. The specimen was PBMCs. The chain is assembled from TRBV7-2 and TRBJ2-5; 7 of the junction bases match TRBD2. The CDR3 in this case is CATALAFQETQYF. The bases are TGTGCCACCGCACTAGCGTTCCAGGAGACCCAGTACTTC.